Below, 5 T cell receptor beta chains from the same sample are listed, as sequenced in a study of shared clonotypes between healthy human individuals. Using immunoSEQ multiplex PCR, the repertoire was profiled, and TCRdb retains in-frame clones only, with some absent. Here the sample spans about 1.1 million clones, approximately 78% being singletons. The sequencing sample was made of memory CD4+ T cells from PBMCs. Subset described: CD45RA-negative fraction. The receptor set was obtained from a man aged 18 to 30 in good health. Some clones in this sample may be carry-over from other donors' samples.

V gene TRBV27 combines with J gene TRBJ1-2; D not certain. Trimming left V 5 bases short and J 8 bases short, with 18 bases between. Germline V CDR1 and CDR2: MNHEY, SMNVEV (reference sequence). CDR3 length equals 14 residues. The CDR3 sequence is CASSTHQRSRGYTF. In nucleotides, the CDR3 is TGTGCCAGCAGTACACACCAGAGGTCTCGGGGCTACACCTTC.

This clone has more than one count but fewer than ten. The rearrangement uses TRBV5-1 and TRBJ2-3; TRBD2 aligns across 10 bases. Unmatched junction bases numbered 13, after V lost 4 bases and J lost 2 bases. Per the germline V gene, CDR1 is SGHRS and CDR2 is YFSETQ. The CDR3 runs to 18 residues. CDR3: CASSNAYTSGDSTDTQYF. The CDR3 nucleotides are TGCGCCAGCAGCAACGCCTATACTAGCGGGGATTCCACAGATACGCAGTATTTT.

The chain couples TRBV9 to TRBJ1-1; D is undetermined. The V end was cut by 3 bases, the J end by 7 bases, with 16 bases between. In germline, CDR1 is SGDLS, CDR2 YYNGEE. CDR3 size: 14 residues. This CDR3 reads CASSASTASGEAFF. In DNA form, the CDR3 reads TGTGCCAGCAGCGCATCGACGGCCTCGGGTGAAGCTTTCTTT.

CDR3 sequence reads: CAWSVPREGRGELFF. Here the CDR3 DNA reads TGTGCCTGGAGTGTACCTCGGGAGGGCCGCGGGGAGCTGTTTTTT. The chain carries TRBV30 and TRBJ2-2; the match to TRBD2 covers 8 bases. The ends lost 0 bases at V and 7 bases at J; junction bases unmatched: 7. Germline loops: CDR1 GTSNPN, CDR2 SVGIG (reference sequence). The CDR3 totals 15 residues. The whole variable domain, remainder taken from reference TRBV30 and TRBJ2-2, is SQTIHQWPATLVQPVGSPLSLECTVEGTSNPNLYWYRQAAGRGLQLLFYSVGIGQISSEVPQNLSASRPQDRQFILSSKKLLLSDSGFYLCAWSVPREGRGELFFGEGSRLTVL.

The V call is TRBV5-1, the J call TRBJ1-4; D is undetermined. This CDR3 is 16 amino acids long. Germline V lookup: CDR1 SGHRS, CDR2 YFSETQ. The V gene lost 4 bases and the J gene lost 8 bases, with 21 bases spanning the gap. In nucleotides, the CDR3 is TGCGCCAGCAGCCCTACCTCGGATCGGGTGGGGGAAAAACTGTTTTTT. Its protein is CASSPTSDRVGEKLFF.